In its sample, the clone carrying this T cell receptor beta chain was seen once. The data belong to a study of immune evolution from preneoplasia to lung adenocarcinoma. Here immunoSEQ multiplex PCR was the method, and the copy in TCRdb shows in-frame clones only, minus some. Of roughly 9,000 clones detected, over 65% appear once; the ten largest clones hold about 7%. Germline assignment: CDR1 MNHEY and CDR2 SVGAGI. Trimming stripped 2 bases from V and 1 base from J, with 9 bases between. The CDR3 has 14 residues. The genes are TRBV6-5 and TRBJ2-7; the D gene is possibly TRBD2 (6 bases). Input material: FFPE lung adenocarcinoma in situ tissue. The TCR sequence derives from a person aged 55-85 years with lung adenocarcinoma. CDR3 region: CASSYVAGSYEQYF. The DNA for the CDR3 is TGTGCCAGCAGTTACGTGGCGGGGTCCTACGAGCAGTACTTC.